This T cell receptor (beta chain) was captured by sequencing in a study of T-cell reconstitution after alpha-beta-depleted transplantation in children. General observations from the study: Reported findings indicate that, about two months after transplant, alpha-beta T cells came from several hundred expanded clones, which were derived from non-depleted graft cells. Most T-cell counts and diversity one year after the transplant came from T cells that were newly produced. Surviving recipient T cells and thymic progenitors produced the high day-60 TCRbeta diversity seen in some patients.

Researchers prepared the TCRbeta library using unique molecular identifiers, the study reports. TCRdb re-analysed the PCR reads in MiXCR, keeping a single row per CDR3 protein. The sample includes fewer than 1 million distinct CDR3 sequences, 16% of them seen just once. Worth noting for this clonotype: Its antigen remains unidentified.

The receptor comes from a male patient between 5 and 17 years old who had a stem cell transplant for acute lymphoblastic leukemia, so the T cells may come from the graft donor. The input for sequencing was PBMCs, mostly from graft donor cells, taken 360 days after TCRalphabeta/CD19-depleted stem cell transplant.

The CDR3 sequence is CASSPTGAPEAFF. DNA of the CDR3: TGCGCCAGCAGTCCGACGGGGGCCCCTGAAGCTTTCTTT. The chain has TRBV5-1 and TRBJ1-1, with D maybe TRBD1 (6 bases). The V end lost 5 bases, the J end lost 6 bases, and 14 bases lay between the germline ends. The CDR3 contains 13 residues. The germline V gene encodes CDR1 SGHRS and CDR2 YFSETQ.